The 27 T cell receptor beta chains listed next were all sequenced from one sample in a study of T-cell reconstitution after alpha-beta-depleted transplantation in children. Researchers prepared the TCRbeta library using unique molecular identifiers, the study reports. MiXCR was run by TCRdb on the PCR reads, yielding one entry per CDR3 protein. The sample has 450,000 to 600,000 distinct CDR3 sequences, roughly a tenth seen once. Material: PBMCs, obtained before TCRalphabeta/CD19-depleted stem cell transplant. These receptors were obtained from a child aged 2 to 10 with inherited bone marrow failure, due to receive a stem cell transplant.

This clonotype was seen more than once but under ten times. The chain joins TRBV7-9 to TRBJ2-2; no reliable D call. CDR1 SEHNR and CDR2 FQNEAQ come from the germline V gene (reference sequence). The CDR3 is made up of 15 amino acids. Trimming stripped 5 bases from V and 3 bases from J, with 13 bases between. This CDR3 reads CASSLTVLHTGELFF. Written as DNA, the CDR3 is TGTGCCAGCAGCCTTACTGTACTGCACACCGGGGAGCTGTTTTTT.

In DNA, the CDR3 is TGTGCCAGCGAAACAGGGAATTACAATGAGCAGTTCTTC. Its translation: CASETGNYNEQFF. The genes are TRBV6-1 and TRBJ2-1; D possibly corresponds to TRBD1 (6 bases). The germline gives CDR1 MNHNS, CDR2 SASEGT. The CDR3 runs 13 residues. Trimming took off 8 bases at V and 4 bases at J, with 12 bases between the two ends.

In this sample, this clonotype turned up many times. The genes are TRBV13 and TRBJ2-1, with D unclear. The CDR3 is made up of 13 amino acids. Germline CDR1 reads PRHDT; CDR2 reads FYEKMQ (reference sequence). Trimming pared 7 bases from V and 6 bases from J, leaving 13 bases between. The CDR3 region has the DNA TGTGCCAGCACCTCTTACTCCGGCAATGAGCAGTTCTTC. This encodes CASTSYSGNEQFF. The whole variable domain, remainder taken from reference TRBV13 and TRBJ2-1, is AAGVIQSPRHLIKEKRETATLKCYPIPRHDTVYWYQQGPGQDPQFLISFYEKMQSDKGSIPDRFSAQQFSDYHSELNMSSLELGDSALYFCASTSYSGNEQFFGPGTRLTVL.

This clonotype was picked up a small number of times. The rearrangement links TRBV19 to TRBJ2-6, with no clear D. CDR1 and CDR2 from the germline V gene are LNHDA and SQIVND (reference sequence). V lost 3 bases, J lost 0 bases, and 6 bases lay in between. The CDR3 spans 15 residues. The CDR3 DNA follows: TGTGCCAGTAGTATTTGGGTCTCTGGGGCCAACGTCCTGACTTTC. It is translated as CASSIWVSGANVLTF.

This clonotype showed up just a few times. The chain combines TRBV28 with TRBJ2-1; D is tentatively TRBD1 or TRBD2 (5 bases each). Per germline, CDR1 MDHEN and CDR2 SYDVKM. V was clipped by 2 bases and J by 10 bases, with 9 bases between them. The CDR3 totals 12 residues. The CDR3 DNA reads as TGTGCCAGCAGTTTAGGCAGGGAGGAGCAGTTCTTC. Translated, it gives CASSLGREEQFF. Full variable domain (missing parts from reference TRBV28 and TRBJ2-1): DVKVTQSSRYLVKRTGEKVFLECVQDMDHENMFWYRQDPGLGLRLIYFSYDVKMKEKGDIPEGYSVSREKKERFSLILESASTNQTSMYLCASSLGREEQFFGPGTRLTVL.

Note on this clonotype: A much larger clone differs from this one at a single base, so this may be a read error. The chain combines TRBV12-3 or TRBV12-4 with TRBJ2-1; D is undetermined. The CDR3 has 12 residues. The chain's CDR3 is CTSSRLGNEQFF. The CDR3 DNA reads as TGTACCAGCAGCCGACTTGGGAATGAGCAGTTCTTC.

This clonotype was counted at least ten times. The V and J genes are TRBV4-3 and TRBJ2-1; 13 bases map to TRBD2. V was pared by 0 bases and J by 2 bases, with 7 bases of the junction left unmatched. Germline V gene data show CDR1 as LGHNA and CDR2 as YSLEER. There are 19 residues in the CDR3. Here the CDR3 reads CASSQDLRTSGRPYNEQFF. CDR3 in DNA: TGCGCCAGCAGCCAAGATCTTAGGACTAGCGGGAGACCCTACAATGAGCAGTTCTTC.

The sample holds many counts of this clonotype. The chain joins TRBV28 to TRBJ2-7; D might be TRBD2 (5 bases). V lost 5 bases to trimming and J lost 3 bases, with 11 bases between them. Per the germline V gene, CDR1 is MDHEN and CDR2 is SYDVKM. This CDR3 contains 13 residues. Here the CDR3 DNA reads TGTGCCAGCAGTGCCGGGATGTACTACGAGCAGTACTTC. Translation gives CASSAGMYYEQYF.

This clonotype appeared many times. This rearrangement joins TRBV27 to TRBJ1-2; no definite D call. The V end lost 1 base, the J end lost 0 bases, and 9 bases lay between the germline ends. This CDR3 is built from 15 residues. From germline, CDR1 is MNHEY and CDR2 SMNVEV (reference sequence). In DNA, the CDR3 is TGTGCCAGCAGTTTATTGGGATTAGCTAACTATGGCTACACCTTC. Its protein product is CASSLLGLANYGYTF.

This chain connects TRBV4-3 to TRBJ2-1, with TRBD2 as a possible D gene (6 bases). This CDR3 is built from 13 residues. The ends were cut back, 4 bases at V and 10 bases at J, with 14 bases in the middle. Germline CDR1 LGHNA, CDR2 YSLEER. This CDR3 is CASSRFNGGEQFF. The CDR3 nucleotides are TGCGCCAGCAGCCGATTCAACGGGGGAGAGCAGTTCTTC.

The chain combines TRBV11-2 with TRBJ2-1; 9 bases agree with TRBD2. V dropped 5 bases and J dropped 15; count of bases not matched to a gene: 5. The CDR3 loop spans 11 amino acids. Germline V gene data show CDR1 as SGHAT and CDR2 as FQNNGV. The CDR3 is CASSLGTSPFF. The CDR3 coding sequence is TGTGCCAGCAGCCTGGGGACTAGCCCGTTCTTC. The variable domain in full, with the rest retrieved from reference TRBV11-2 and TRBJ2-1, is EAGVAQSPRYKIIEKRQSVAFWCNPISGHATLYWYQQILGQGPKLLIQFQNNGVVDDSQLPKDRFSAERLKGVDSTLKIQPAKLEDSAVYLCASSLGTSPFFGPGTRLTVL.

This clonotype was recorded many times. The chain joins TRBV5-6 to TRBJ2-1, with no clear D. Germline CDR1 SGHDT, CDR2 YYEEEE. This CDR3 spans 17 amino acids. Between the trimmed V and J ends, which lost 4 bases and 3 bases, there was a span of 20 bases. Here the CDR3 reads CASSPSYYGVNYNEQFF. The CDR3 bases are TGTGCCAGCAGCCCTAGTTACTACGGAGTCAACTACAATGAGCAGTTCTTC.

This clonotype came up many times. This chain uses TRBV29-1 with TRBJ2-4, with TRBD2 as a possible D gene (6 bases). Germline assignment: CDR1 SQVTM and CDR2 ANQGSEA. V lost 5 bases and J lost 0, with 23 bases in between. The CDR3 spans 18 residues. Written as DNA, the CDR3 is TGCAGCGTTAGGGGTTTCGGGGGAGAAATACTAGCCAAAAACATTCAGTACTTC. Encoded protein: CSVRGFGGEILAKNIQYF.

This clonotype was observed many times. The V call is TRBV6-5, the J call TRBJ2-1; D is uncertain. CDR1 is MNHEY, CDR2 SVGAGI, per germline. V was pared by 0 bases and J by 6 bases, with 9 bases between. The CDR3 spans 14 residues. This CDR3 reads CASSYSDPPNEQFF. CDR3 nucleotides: TGTGCCAGCAGTTACTCTGACCCTCCCAATGAGCAGTTCTTC.

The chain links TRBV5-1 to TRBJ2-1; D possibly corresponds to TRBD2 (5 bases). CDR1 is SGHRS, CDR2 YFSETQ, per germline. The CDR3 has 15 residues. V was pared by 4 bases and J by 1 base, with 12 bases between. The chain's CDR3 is CASSPLAESYNEQFF. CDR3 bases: TGCGCCAGCAGCCCCCTAGCTGAGTCCTACAATGAGCAGTTCTTC.

The CDR3 DNA is TGTGCCAGCTCCTCCGGGACAGTCTTCTACGAGCAGTACTTC. Its protein is CASSSGTVFYEQYF. V usage is TRBV28 and J usage is TRBJ2-7, with 7 bases that match TRBD1. Germline V CDR1 and CDR2: MDHEN, SYDVKM. Unmatched junction bases numbered 10, after V lost 8 bases and J lost 3 bases. This CDR3 spans 14 amino acids.

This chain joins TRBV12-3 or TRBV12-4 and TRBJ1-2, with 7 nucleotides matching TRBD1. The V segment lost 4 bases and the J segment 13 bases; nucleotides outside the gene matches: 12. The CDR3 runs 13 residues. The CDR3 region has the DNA TGTGCCAGCAGTTCCCGGGACAGTGGATTAGGCACCTTC. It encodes CASSSRDSGLGTF.

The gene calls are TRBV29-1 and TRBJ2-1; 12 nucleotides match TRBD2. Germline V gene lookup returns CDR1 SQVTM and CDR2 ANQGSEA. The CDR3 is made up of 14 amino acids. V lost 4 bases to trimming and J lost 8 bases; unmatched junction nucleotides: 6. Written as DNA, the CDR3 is TGCAGCGTTGTCACTAGCGGGAGGTGGGATGAGCAGTTCTTC. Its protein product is CSVVTSGRWDEQFF.

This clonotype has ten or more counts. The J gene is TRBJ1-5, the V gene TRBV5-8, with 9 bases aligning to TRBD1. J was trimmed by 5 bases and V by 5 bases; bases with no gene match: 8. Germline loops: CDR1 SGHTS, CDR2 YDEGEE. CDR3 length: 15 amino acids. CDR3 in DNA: TGTGCCAGCAGAACGACGGGACAGGGAGATCAGCCCCAGCATTTT. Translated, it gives CASRTTGQGDQPQHF.

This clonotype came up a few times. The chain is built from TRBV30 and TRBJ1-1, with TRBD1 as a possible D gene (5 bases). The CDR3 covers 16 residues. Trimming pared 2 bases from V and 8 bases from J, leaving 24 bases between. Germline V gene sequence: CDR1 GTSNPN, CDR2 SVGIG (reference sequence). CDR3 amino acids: CAWSKRVGGPYREAFF. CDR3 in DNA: TGTGCCTGGAGTAAACGGGTGGGGGGTCCATACAGAGAAGCTTTCTTT. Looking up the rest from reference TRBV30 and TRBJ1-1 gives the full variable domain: SQTIHQWPATLVQPVGSPLSLECTVEGTSNPNLYWYRQAAGRGLQLLFYSVGIGQISSEVPQNLSASRPQDRQFILSSKKLLLSDSGFYLCAWSKRVGGPYREAFFGQGTRLTVV.

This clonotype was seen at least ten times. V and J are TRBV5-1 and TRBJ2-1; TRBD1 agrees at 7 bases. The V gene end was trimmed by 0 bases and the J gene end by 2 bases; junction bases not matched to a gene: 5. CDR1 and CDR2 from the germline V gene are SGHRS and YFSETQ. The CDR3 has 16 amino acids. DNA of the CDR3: TGCGCCAGCAGCTTGGCAAGACAGGGTACCTACAATGAGCAGTTCTTC. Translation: CASSLARQGTYNEQFF. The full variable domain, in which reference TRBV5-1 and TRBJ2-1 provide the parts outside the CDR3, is KAGVTQTPRYLIKTRGQQVTLSCSPISGHRSVSWYQQTPGQGLQFLFEYFSETQRNKGNFPGRFSGRQFSNSRSEMNVSTLELGDSALYLCASSLARQGTYNEQFFGPGTRLTVL.

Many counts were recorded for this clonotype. CDR3 in DNA: TGCAGCGTTCAGGAGGCAACTAATGAAAAACTGTTTTTT. Encoded protein: CSVQEATNEKLFF. The chain joins TRBV29-1 to TRBJ1-4; no clear D. The CDR3 consists of 13 residues. Germline CDR1 and CDR2: SQVTM and ANQGSEA. V lost 5 bases and J 0 bases, leaving 7 bases between the germline ends. Looking up the rest from reference TRBV29-1 and TRBJ1-4 gives the full variable domain: SAVISQKPSRDICQRGTSLTIQCQVDSQVTMMFWYRQQPGQSLTLIATANQGSEATYESGFVIDKFPISRPNLTFSTLTVSNMSPEDSSIYLCSVQEATNEKLFFGSGTQLSVL.

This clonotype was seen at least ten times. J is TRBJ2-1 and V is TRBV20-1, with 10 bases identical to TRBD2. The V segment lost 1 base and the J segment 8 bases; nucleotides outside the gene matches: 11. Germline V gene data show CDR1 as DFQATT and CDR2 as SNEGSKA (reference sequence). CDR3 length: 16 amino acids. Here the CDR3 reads CSARASLAGVVDEQFF. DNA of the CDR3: TGCAGTGCTAGAGCCAGCCTAGCGGGAGTGGTCGATGAGCAGTTCTTC.

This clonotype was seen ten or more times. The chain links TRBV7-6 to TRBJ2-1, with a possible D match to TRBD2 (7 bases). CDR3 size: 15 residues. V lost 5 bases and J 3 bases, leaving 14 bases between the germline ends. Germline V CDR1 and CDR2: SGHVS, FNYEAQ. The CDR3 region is CASSAGAGSYNEQFF. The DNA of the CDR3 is TGTGCCAGCAGCGCGGGGGCAGGGAGCTACAATGAGCAGTTCTTC.

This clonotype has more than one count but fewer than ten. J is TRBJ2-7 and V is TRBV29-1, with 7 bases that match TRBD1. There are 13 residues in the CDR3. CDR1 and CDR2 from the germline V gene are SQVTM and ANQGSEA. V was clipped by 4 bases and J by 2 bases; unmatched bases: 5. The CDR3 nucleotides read TGCAGCGTTGGAGGGACAGAGACCTACGAGCAGTACTTC. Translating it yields CSVGGTETYEQYF.

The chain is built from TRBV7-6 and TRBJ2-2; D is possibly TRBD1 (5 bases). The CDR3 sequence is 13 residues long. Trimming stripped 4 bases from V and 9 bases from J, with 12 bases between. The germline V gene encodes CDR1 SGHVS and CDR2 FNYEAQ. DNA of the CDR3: TGTGCCAGCAGCTCTAGGGGAACCCGGGAGCTGTTTTTT. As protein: CASSSRGTRELFF.

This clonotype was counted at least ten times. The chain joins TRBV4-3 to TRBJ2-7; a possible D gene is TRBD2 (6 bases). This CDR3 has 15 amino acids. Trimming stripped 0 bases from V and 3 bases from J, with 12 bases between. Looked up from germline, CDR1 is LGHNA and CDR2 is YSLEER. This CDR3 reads CASSQDPSGLYEQYF. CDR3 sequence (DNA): TGCGCCAGCAGCCAAGATCCGTCGGGACTCTACGAGCAGTACTTC.